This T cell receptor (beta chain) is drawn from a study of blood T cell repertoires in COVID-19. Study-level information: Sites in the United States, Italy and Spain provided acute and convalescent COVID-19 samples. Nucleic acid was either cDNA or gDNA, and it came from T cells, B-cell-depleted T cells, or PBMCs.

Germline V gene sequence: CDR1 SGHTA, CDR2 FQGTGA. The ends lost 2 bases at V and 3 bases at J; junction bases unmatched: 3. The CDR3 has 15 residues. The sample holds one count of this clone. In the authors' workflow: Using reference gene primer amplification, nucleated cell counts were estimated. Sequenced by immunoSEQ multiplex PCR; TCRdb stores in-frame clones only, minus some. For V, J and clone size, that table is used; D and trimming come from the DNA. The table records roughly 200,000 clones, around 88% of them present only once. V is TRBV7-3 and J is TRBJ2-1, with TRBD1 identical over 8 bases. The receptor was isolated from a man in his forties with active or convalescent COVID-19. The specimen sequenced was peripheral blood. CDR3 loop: CASSLQGAGYNEQFF. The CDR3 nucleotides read TGTGCCAGCAGCTTACAGGGGGCGGGCTACAATGAGCAGTTCTTC.